This T cell receptor (beta chain) was sequenced for a study of cytotoxic CD8 clonotypes in ibrutinib-treated CLL. The CDR3 has 14 residues. J gave up 3 bases and V 5 bases, and 8 bases lay outside the gene matches. Germline V gene data show CDR1 as SQVTM and CDR2 as ANQGSEA. The method was immunoSEQ multiplex PCR; TCRdb's version includes in-frame clones alone and lacks a portion of them. The sample holds 250,000 to 350,000 clones; more than 70% are singletons and the top ten take around 5.3%. This chain uses TRBV29-1 with TRBJ2-3; TRBD2 matches 7 bases. The origin of this receptor is a human donor with chronic lymphocytic leukemia. The material was PBMCs, obtained at disease progression, from a patient treated with ibrutinib. The CDR3 sequence is CSVKAGPFTDTQYF. The DNA for the CDR3 is TGCAGCGTTAAAGCGGGACCCTTTACAGATACGCAGTATTTT.